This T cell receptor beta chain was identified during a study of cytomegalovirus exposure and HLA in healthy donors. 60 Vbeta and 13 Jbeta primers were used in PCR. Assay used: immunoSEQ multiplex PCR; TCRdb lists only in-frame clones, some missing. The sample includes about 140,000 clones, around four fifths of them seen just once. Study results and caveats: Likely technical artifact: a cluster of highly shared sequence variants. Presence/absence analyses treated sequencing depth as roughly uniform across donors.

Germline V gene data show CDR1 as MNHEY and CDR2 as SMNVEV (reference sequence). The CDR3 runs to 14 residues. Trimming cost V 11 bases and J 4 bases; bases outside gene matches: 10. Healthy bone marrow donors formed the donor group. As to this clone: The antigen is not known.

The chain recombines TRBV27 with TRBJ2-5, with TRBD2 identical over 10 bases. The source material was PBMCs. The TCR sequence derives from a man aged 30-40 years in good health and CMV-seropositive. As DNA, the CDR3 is TGTGCCGCTGGGGGAGCGGGAGGGGCAGAGACCCAGTACTTC. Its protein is CAAGGAGGAETQYF.